This T cell receptor beta chain came from a study of shared clonotypes between healthy human individuals. In the study overall: Three CD4 naive, three CD4 memory, two CD8 naive and one CD8 memory plate were used per donor. Study-level points and caveats: Collection of samples was limited to blood; tissue repertoires likely differ. Between a few donors, naive CD4 clonotypes were shared at a level of about 5%.

Profiling relied on immunoSEQ multiplex PCR, and the TCRdb table lists in-frame clones only, not all of them. The sample lists about 2.4 million clones; 80% to 95% were seen once. V shed 0 bases and J shed 10 bases, with 13 bases lying between them. The CDR3 consists of 14 residues. Germline-derived CDR1 and CDR2 are ENHRY and SYGVKD. Points on this clone: Its specificity is not known.

Source material: naive CD4+ T cells from PBMCs. Subset reported: CD45RA+ positively selected. The chain is built from TRBV10-3 and TRBJ2-1, with D perhaps TRBD1 or TRBD2 (5 bases each). This clonotype was sampled from a man younger than 35 in good health. Some clones in this sample may be carry-over from other donors' samples. CDR3 in DNA: TGTGCCATCAGTGAGTCGAATTTGGGGACCGAGCAGTTCTTC. This codes for CAISESNLGTEQFF.